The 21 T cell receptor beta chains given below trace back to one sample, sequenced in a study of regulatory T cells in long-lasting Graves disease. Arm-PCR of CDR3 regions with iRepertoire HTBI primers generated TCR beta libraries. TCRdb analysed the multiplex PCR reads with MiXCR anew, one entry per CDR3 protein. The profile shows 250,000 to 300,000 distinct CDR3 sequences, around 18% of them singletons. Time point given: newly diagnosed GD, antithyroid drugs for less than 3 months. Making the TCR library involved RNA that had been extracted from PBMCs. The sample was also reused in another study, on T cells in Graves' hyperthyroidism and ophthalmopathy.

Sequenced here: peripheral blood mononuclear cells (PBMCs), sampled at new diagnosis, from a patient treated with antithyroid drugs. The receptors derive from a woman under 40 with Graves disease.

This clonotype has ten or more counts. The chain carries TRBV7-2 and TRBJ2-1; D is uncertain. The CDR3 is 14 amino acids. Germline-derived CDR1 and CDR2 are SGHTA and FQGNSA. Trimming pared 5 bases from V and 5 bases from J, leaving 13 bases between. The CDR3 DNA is TGTGCCAGCAGCCTTACCGCAAGGGACAATGAGCAGTTCTTC. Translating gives CASSLTARDNEQFF.

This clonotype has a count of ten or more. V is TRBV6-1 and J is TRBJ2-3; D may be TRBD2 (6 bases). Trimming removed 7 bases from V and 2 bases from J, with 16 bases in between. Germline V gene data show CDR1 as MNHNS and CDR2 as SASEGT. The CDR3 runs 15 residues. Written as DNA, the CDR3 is TGTGCCAGCACCCGAAGGAGGGCCAACACAGATACGCAGTATTTT. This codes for CASTRRRANTDTQYF.

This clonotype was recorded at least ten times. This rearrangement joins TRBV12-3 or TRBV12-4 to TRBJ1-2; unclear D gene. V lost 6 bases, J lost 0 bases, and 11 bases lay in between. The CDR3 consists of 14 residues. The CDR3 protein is CASRPPLANYGYTF. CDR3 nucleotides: TGTGCCAGCAGGCCCCCCCTGGCTAACTATGGCTACACCTTC.

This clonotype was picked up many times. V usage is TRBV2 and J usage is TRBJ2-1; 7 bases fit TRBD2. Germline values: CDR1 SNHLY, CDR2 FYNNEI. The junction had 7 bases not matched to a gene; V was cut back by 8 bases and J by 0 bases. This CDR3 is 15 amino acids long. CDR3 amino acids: CASGLAESSYNEQFF. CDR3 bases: TGTGCCAGCGGGCTAGCGGAGAGCTCCTACAATGAGCAGTTCTTC.

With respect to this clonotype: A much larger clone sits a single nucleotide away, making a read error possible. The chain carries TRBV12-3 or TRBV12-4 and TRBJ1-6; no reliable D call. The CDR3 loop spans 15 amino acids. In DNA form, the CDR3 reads TGTGCCAGCAGCGCCCCAGAAAGTAATAATTCACTCCTCCACTTT. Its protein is CASSAPESNNSLLHF.

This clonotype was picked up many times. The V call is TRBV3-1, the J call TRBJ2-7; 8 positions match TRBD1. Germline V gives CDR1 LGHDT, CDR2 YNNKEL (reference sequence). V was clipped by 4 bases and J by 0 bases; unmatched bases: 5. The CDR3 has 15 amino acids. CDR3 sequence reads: CASSLRQGSSYEQYF. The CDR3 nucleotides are TGTGCCAGCAGCCTCCGACAGGGGAGCTCCTACGAGCAGTACTTC.

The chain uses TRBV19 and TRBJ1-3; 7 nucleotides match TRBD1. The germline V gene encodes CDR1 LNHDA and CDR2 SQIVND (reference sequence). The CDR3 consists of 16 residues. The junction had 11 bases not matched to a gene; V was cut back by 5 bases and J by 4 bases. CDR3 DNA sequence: TGTGCCAGTAGTTCGCCGACAGGGATCGAAGGAAACACCATATATTTT. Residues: CASSSPTGIEGNTIYF.

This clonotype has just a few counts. CDR3 DNA: TGTGCCATAGCCCAGGGTAGCGGGGGAGGGGATGAGCAGTTCTTC. It is translated as CAIAQGSGGGDEQFF. The V gene is TRBV10-3, the J gene TRBJ2-1; 9 bases fit TRBD2. The CDR3 loop spans 15 amino acids. Germline V gene sequence: CDR1 ENHRY, CDR2 SYGVKD. V lost 9 bases to trimming and J lost 8 bases; unmatched junction nucleotides: 14.

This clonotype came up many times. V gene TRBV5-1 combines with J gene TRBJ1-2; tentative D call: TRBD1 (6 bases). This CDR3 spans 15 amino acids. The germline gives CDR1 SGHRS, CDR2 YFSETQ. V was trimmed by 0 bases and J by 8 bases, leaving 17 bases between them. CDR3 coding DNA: TGCGCCAGCAGCTTGGCCAGGGGACCTGGCGGCGGCTACACCTTC. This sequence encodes CASSLARGPGGGYTF.

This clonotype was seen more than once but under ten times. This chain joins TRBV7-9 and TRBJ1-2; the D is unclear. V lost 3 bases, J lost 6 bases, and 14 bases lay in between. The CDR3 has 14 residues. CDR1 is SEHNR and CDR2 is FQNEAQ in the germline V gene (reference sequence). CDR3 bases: TGTGCCAGCAGCTTGTCTACTTACTCCGATGGCTACACCTTC. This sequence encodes CASSLSTYSDGYTF.

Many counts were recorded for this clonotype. CDR3 region: CASSSSVGEQFF. The CDR3 coding sequence is TGTGCCAGCAGCTCTAGCGTGGGTGAGCAGTTCTTC. The rearrangement links TRBV7-2 to TRBJ2-1; perhaps TRBD2 as D (6 bases). The germline V gene has CDR1 SGHTA and CDR2 FQGNSA. CDR3 length equals 12 residues. The V gene lost 4 bases and the J gene lost 9 bases, with 10 bases spanning the gap.

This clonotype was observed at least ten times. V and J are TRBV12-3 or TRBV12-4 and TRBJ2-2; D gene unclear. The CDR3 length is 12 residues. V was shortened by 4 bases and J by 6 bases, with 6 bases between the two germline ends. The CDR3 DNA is TGTGCCAGCAGTTCAGGTGCCGGGGAGCTGTTTTTT. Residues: CASSSGAGELFF.

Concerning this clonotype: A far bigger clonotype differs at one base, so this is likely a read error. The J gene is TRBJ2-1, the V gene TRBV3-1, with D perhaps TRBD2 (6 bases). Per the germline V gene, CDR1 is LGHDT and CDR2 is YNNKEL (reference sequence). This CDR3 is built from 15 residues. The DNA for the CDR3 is TGTGCCAGCAGCCCCCGGGGGACTCACCCCAATGAGCAGCTCTTC. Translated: CASSPRGTHPNEQLF.

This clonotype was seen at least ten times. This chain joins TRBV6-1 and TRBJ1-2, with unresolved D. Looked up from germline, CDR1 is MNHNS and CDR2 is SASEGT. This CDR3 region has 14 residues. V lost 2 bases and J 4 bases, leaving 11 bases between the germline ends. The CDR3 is CASSEREPPYGYTF. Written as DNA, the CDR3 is TGTGCCAGCAGTGAAAGGGAACCGCCCTATGGCTACACCTTC.

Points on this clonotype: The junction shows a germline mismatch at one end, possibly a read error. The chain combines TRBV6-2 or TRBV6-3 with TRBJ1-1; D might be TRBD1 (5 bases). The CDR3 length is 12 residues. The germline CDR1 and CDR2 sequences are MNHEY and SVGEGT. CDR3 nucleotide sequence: TGTGCCAACAGTTACGGGGGCACTGAAGCTTTCTTT. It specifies CANSYGGTEAFF.

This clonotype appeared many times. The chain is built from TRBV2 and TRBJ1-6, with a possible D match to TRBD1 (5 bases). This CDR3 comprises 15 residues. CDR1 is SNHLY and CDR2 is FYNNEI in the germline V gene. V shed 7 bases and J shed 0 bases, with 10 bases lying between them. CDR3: CASTRDGSYNSPLHF. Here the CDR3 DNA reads TGTGCCAGCACCCGGGACGGCTCCTATAATTCACCCCTCCACTTT. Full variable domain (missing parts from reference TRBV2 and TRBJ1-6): EPEVTQTPSHQVTQMGQEVILRCVPISNHLYFYWYRQILGQKVEFLVSFYNNEISEKSEIFDDQFSVERPDGSNFTLKIRSTKLEDSAMYFCASTRDGSYNSPLHFGNGTRLTVT.

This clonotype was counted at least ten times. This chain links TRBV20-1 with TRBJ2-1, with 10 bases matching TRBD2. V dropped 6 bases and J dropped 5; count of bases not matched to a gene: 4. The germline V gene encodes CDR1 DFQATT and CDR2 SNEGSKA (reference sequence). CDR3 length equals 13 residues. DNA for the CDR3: TGCAGTGCCAGCGGGGGGGCCGACAATGAGCAGTTCTTC. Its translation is CSASGGADNEQFF.

Written as DNA, the CDR3 is TGTGCCAGCAGTTACATCCCAAGCGGGACAGGTTGGAATGAGCAGTTCTTC. Protein: CASSYIPSGTGWNEQFF. The chain carries TRBV6-2 or TRBV6-3 and TRBJ2-1; maybe TRBD1 (8 bases). Trimming pared 2 bases from V and 7 bases from J, leaving 21 bases between. This CDR3 is 17 amino acids long. Germline V gene data show CDR1 as MNHEY and CDR2 as SVGEGT.

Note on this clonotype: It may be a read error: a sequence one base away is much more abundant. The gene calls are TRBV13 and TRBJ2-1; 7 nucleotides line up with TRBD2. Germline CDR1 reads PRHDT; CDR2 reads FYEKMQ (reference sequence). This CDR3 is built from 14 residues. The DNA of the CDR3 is TGTGCCAGCAGCGTATTAGAAGCGGCGGGGGAGCGGTTCTTC. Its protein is CASSVLEAAGERFF.

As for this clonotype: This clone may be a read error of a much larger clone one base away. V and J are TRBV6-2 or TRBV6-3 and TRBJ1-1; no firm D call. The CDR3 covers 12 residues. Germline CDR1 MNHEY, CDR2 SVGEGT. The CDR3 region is CASRDGNTEALF. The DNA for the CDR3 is TGTGCCAGCAGGGACGGGAACACTGAAGCTCTCTTT.

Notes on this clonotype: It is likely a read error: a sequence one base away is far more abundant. The CDR3 coding sequence is TGCAGTGCCAGGATATGGACTAGCGGGGGCTATGAGCAGTACTTC. Translation: CSARIWTSGGYEQYF. The rearrangement links TRBV20-1 to TRBJ2-7; 13 bases are a match to TRBD2. Germline values: CDR1 DFQATT, CDR2 SNEGSKA (reference sequence). The CDR3 length is 15 residues. V was pared by 6 bases and J by 7 bases, with 12 bases of the junction left unmatched.